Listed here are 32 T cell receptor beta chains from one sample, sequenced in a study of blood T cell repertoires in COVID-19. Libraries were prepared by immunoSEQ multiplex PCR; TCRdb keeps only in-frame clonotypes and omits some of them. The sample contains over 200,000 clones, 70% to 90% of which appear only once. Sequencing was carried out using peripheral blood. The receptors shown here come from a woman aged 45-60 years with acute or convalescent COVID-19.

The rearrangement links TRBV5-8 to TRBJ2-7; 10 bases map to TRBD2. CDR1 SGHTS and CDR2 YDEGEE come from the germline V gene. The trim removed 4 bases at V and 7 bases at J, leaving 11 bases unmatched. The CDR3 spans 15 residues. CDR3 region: CASSLYLAGVGEQYF. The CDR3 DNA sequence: TGTGCCAGCAGCCTATACCTAGCGGGAGTGGGTGAGCAGTACTTC.

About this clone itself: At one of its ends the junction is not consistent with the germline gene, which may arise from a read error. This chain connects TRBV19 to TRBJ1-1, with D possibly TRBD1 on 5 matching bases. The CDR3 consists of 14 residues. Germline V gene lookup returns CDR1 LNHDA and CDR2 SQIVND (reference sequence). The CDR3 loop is CASSVERGGTEAFF. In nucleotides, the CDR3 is TGTGCCAGTAGTGTAGAAAGGGGTGGCACTGAAGCTTTCTTT. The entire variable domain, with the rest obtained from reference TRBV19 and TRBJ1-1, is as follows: DGGITQSPKYLFRKEGQNVTLSCEQNLNHDAMYWYRQDPGQGLRLIYYSQIVNDFQKGDIAEGYSVSREKKESFPLTVTSAQKNPTAFYLCASSVERGGTEAFFGQGTRLTVV.

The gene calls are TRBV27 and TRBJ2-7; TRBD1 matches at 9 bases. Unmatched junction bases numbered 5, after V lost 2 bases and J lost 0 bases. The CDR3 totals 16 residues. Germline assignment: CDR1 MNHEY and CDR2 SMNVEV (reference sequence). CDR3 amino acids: CASSLQTGGLSYEQYF. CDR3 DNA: TGTGCCAGCAGTTTACAGACAGGGGGTCTCTCCTACGAGCAGTACTTC.

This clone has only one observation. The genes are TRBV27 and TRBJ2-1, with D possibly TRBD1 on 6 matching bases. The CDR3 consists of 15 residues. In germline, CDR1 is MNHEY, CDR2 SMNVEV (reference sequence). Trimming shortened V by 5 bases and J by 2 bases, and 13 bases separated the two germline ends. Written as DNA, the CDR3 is TGTGCCAGCAGTAGCAGGGGTAGGACCTACAATGAGCAGTTCTTC. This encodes CASSSRGRTYNEQFF.

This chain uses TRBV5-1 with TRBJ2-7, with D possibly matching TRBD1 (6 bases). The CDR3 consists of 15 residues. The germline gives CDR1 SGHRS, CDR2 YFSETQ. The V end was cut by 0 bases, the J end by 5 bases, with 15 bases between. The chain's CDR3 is CASSLEDSSWDEQYF. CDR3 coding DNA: TGCGCCAGCAGCTTGGAGGACAGTTCATGGGACGAGCAGTACTTC.

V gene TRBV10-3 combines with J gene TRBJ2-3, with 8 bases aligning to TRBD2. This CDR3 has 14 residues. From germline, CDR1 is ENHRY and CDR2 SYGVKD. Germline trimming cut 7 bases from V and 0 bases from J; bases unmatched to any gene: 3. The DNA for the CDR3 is TGTGCCATCAACCCGGGAGGGAGCACAGATACGCAGTATTTT. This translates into CAINPGGSTDTQYF.

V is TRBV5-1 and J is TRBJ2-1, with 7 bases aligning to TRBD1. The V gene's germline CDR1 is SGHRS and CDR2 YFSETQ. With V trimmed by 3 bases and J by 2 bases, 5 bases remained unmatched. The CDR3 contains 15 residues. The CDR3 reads CASSYRQGPYNEQFF. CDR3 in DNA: TGCGCCAGCAGCTACCGACAGGGACCCTACAATGAGCAGTTCTTC.

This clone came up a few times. CDR3 bases: TGCGCCAGCAGCGGGCAGAACACCGGGGAGCTGTTTTTT. Residues: CASSGQNTGELFF. This chain joins TRBV5-1 and TRBJ2-2; D uncertain. The CDR3 covers 13 residues. Germline V CDR1 and CDR2: SGHRS, YFSETQ. V was shortened by 4 bases and J by 1 base, with 5 bases between the two germline ends.

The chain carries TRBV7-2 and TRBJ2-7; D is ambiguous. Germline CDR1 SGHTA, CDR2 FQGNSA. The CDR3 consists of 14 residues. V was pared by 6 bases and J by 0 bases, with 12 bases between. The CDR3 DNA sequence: TGTGCCAGCAGTGGCCGCCCGTTCTCCTACGAGCAGTACTTC. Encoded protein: CASSGRPFSYEQYF.

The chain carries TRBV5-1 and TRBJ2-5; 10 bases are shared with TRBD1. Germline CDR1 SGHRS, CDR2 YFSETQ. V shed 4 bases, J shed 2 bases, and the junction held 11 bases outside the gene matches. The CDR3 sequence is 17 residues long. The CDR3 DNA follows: TGCGCCAGCAGCCCTTTCACCGGGACAGGGGAACAAGAGACCCAGTACTTC. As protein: CASSPFTGTGEQETQYF.

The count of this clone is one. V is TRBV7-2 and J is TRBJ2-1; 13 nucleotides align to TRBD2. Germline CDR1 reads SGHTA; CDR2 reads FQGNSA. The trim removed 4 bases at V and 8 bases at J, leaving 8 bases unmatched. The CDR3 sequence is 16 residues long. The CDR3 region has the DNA TGTGCCAGCAGCTCACCCGGACTAGCGGGAGCGTATGAGCAGTTCTTC. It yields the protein CASSSPGLAGAYEQFF.

The DNA of the CDR3 is TGTGCCAGTAGTATGCCGGGACAGGGGCTAGGGGGCTACACCTTC. The encoded protein is CASSMPGQGLGGYTF. The chain combines TRBV19 with TRBJ1-2; 10 bases line up with TRBD1. The germline V gene encodes CDR1 LNHDA and CDR2 SQIVND (reference sequence). The CDR3 is made up of 15 amino acids. V lost 3 bases to trimming and J lost 8 bases; unmatched junction nucleotides: 9.

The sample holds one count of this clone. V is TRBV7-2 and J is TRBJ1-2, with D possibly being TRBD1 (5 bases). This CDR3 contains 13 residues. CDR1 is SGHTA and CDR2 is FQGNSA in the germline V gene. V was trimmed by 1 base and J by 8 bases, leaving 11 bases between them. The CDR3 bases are TGTGCCAGCAGCTTAGTGGGGGGTTCCGGCTACACCTTC. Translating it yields CASSLVGGSGYTF.

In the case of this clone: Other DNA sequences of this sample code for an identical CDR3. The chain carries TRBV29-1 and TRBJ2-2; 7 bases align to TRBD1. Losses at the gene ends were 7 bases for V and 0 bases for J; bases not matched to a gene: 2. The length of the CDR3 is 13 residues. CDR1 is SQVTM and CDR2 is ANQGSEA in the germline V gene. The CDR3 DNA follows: TGCAGCGGTGGGACAGCGAACACCGGGGAGCTGTTTTTT. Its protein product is CSGGTANTGELFF.

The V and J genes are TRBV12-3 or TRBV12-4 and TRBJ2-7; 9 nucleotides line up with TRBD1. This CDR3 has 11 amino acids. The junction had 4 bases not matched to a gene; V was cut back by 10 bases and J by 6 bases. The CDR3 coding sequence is TGTGCCATCCGACAGGGGGGCGAGCAGTACTTC. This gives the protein CAIRQGGEQYF.

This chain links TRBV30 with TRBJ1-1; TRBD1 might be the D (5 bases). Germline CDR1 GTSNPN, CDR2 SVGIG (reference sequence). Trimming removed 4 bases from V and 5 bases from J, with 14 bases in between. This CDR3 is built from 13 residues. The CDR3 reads CAWNHQGMTEAFF. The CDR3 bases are TGTGCCTGGAATCATCAGGGAATGACTGAAGCTTTCTTT.

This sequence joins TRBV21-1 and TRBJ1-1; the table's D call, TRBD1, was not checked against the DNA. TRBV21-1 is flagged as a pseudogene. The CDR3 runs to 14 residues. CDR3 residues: CASSGRQGGTEAFF. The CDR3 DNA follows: TGTGCCAGCAGCGGTCGACAGGGTGGCACTGAAGCTTTCTTT.

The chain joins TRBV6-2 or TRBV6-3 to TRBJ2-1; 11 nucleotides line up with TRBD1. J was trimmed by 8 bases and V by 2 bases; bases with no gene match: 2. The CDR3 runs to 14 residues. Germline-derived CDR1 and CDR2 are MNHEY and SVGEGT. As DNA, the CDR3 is TGTGCCAGCAGTTACGGGACAGGGGGTGATGAGCAGTTCTTC. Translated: CASSYGTGGDEQFF.

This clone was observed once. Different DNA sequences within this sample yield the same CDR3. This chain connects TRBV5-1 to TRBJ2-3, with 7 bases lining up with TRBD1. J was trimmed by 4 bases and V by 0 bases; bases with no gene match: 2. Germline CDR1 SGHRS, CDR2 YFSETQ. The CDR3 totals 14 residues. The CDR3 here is CASSLVQGADTQYF. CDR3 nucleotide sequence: TGCGCCAGCAGCTTGGTGCAGGGGGCAGATACGCAGTATTTT.

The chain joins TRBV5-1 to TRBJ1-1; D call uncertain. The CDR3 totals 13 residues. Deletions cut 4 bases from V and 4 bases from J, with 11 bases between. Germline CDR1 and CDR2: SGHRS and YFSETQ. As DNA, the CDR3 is TGCGCCAGCAGCGGGCAGGTGGTCACTGAAGCTTTCTTT. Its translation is CASSGQVVTEAFF.

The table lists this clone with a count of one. CDR3 in DNA: TGTGCCAGCAGCCCGGAGGGGGCTGCTTACGAGCAGTACTTC. It codes for CASSPEGAAYEQYF. The rearrangement uses TRBV6-6 and TRBJ2-7; TRBD1 is a possible D gene (7 bases). The germline V and J ends were trimmed by 6 bases and 4 bases, with 16 bases remaining between them. The germline gives CDR1 MNHNY, CDR2 SVGAGI (reference sequence). This CDR3 region has 14 residues.

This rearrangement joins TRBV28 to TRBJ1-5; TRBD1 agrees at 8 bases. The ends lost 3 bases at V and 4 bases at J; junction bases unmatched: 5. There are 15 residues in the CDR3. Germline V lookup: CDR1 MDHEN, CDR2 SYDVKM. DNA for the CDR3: TGTGCCAGCAGTTTTGGGACAGGAGTAAATCAGCCCCAGCATTTT. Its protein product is CASSFGTGVNQPQHF.

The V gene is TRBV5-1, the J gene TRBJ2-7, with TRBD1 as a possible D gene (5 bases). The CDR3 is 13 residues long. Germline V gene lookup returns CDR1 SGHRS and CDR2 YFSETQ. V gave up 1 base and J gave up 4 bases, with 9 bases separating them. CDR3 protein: CASSLQTGYEQYF. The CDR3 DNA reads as TGCGCCAGCAGCTTGCAAACAGGTTACGAGCAGTACTTC.

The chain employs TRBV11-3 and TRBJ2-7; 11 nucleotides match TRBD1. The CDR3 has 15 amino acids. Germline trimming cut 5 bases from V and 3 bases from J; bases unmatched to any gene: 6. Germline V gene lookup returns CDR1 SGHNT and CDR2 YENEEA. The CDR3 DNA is TGTGCCAGCAGCCGGGGACAGGGGGAAGTCTACGAGCAGTACTTC. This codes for CASSRGQGEVYEQYF.

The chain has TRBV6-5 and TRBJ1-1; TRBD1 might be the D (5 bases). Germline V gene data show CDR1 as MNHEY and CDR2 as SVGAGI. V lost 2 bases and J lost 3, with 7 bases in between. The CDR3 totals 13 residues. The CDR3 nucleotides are TGTGCCAGCAGTTACGGAGGGGACACTGAAGCTTTCTTT. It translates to CASSYGGDTEAFF.

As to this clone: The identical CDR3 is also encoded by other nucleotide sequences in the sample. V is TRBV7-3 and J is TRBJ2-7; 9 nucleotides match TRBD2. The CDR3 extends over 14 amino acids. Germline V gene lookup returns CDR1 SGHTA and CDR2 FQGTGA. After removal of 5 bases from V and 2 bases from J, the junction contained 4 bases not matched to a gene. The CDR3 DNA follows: TGTGCCAGCAGCACAGCGGGAGGCCCCTACGAGCAGTACTTC. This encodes CASSTAGGPYEQYF.

The DNA for the CDR3 is TGTGCCAGCAGTACGGTAATTTATAGCAATCAGCCCCAGCATTTT. Translated: CASSTVIYSNQPQHF. The V and J genes are TRBV2 and TRBJ1-5; D gene uncertain. CDR1 is SNHLY and CDR2 is FYNNEI in the germline V gene. This CDR3 has 15 residues. V was clipped by 5 bases and J by 0 bases, with 11 bases between them.

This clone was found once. The CDR3 loop reads CASSLARTGEGIQYF. CDR3 DNA sequence: TGTGCCAGCAGCTTAGCTAGGACAGGGGAGGGCATTCAGTACTTC. The chain combines TRBV7-2 with TRBJ2-4, with 9 nucleotides matching TRBD1. Looked up from germline, CDR1 is SGHTA and CDR2 is FQGNSA. V was clipped by 0 bases and J by 9 bases; unmatched bases: 6. This CDR3 contains 15 residues.

The DNA for the CDR3 is TGTGCCAGCAGCTTAGCGGGAGGGTTGAGCACAGATACGCAGTATTTT. Translation: CASSLAGGLSTDTQYF. The J gene is TRBJ2-3, the V gene TRBV7-3; 9 positions match TRBD2. Germline trimming cut 2 bases from V and 0 bases from J; bases unmatched to any gene: 3. The germline gives CDR1 SGHTA, CDR2 FQGTGA. CDR3 size: 16 residues.

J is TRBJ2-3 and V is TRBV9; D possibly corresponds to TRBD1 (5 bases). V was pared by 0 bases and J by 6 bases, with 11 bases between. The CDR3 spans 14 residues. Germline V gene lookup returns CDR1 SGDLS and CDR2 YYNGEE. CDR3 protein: CASSVEAGWDTQYF. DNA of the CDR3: TGTGCCAGCAGCGTAGAAGCAGGGTGGGATACGCAGTATTTT.

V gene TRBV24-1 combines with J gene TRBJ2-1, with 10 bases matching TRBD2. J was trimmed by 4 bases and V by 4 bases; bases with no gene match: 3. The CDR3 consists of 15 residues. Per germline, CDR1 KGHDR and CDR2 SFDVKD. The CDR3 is CATSDPSGSYNEQFF. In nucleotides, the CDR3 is TGTGCCACCAGTGACCCTAGCGGGAGTTACAATGAGCAGTTCTTC.

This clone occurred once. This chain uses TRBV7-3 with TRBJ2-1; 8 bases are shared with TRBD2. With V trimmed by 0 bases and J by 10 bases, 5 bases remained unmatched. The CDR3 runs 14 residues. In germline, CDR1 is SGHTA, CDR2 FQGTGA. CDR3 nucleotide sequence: TGTGCCAGCAGCTTAACCCCGGGAGGGCCGGAGCAGTTCTTC. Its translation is CASSLTPGGPEQFF.